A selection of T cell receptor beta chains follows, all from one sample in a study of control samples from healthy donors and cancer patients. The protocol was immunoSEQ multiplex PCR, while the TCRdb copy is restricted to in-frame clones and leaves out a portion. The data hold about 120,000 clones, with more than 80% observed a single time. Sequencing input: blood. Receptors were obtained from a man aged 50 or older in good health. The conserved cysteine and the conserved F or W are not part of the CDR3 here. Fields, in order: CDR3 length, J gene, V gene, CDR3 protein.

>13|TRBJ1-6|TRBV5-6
ASSSADRGYSPLH
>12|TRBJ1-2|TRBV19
ASRQDRGRNGYT
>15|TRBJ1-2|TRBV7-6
ASSLDRRDGKWNGYT
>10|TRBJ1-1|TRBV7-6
ASSDRGTEAF
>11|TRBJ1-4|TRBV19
ASKERPGEKLF
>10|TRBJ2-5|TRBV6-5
ASSGPEETQY
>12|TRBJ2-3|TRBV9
ASSVNRGTDTQY
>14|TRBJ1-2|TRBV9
ASSVRRDRGRDGYT
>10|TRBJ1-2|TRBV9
ASSVTGGGYT
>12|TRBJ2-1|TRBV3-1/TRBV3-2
ASDTSGGADEQF
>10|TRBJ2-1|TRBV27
ASRLAGGEQF
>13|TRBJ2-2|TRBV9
ASSVVPGDTGELF
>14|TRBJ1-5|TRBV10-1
ASTLVRPAGNQPQH
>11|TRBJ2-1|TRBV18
ASSRTDYNEQF
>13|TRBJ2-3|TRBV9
ASTPLAEGGDTQY
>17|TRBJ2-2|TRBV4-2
ASSQEGLAGGLSTGELF
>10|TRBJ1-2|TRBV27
ASSRGNDGYT
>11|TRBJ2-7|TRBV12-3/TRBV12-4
ASSLGGSYEQY
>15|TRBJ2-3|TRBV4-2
ASSQRLAGGPGDTQY
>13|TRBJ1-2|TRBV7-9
ASSLGGDRGGGYT
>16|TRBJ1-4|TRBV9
ASSVGVLYGATNEKLF
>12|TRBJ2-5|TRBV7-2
ASSLDGVRETQY
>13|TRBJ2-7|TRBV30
AWMTSGRPSYEQY
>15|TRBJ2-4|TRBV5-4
ASSPTPGAQAKNIQY
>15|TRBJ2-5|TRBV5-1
ASSLDASGGGQETQY
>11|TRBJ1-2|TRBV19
ASRKQGLDGYT
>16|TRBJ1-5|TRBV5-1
ASSGFDREEGSNQPQH
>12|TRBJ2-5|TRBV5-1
ASSLGGYQETQY
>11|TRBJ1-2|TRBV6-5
ASSYSRVGGYT